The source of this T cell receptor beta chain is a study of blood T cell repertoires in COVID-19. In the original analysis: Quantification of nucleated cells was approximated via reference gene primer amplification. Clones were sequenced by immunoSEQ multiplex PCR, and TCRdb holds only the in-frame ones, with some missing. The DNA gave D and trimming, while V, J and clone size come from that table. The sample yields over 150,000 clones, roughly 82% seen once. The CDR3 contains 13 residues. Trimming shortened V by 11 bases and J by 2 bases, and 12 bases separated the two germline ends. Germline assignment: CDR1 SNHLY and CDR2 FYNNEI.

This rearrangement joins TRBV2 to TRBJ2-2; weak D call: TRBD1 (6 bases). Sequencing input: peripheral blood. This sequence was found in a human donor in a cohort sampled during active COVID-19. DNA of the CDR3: TGTGCCTCAGACAGGCTTAACACCGGGGAGCTGTTTTTT. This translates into CASDRLNTGELFF.